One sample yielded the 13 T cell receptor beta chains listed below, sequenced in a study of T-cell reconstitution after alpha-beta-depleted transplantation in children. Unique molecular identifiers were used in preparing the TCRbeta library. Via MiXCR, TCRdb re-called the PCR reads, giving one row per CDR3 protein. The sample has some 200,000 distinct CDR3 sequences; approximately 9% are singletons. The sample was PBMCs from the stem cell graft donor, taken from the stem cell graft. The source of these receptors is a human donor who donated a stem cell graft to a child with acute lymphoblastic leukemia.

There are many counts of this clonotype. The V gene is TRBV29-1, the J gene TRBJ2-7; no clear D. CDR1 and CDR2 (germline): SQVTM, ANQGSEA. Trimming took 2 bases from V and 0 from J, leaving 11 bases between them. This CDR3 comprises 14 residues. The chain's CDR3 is CSVESQQSSYEQYF. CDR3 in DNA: TGCAGCGTTGAATCCCAGCAGAGCTCCTACGAGCAGTACTTC.

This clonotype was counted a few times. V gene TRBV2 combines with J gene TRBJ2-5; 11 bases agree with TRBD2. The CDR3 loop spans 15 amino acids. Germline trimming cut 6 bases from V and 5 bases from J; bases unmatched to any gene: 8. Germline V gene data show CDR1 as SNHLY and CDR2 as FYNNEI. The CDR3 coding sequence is TGTGCCAGCAGGAGTAGCGGGGGGGCCGTGGAGACCCAGTACTTC. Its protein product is CASRSSGGAVETQYF.

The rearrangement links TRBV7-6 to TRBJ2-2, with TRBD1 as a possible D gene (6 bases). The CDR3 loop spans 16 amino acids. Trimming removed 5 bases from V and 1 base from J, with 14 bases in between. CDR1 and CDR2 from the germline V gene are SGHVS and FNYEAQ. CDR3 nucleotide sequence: TGTGCCAGCAGCCAGTCCGGGACACGGAACACCGGGGAGCTGTTTTTT. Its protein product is CASSQSGTRNTGELFF.

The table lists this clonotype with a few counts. The CDR3 here is CASSYAPEWDGGGETQYF. CDR3 sequence (DNA): TGTGCCAGCAGTTACGCCCCGGAGTGGGACGGGGGAGGGGAGACCCAGTACTTC. V usage is TRBV6-5 and J usage is TRBJ2-5, with 7 bases aligning to TRBD2. The CDR3 is made up of 18 amino acids. V lost 2 bases and J lost 5; bases outside the gene matches: 17. Per the germline V gene, CDR1 is MNHEY and CDR2 is SVGAGI.

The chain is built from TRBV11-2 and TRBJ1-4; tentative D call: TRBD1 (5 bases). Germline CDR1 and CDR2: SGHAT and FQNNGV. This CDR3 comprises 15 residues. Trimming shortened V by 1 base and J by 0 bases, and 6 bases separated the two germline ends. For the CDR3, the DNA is TGTGCCAGCAGCTTAGGGGGGGCAACTAATGAAAAACTGTTTTTT. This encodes CASSLGGATNEKLFF.

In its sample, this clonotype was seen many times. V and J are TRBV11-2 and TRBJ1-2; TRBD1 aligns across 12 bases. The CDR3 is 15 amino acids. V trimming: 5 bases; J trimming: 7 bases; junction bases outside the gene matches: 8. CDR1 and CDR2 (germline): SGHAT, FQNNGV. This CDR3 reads CASSGWDRGHRGYTF. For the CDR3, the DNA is TGTGCCAGCAGCGGTTGGGACAGGGGGCATCGTGGCTACACCTTC.

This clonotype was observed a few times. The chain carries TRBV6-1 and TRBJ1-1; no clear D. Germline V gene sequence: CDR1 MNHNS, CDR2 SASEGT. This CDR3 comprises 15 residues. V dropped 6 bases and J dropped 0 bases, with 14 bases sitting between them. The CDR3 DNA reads TGTGCCAGCAGCAAACCCGACGACATGAACACTGAAGCTTTCTTT. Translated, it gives CASSKPDDMNTEAFF.

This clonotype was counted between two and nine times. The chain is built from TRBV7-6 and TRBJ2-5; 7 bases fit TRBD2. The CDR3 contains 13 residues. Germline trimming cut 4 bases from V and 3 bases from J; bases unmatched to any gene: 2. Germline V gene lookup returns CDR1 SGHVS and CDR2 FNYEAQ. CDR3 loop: CASSSGLEETQYF. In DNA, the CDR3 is TGTGCCAGCAGCTCCGGACTAGAAGAGACCCAGTACTTC. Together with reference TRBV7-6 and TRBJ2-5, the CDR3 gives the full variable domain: GAGVSQSPRYKVTKRGQDVALRCDPISGHVSLYWYRQALGQGPEFLTYFNYEAQQDKSGLPNDRFSAERPEGSISTLTIQRTEQRDSAMYRCASSSGLEETQYFGPGTRLLVL.

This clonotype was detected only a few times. The CDR3 spells CASSLSSTGGETQYF. The CDR3 DNA follows: TGCGCCAGCAGCTTGAGCTCAACGGGGGGAGAGACCCAGTACTTC. The chain uses TRBV5-1 and TRBJ2-5, with 7 bases fitting TRBD2. This CDR3 contains 15 residues. Germline V CDR1 and CDR2: SGHRS, YFSETQ. Germline trimming cut 1 base from V and 4 bases from J; bases unmatched to any gene: 7.

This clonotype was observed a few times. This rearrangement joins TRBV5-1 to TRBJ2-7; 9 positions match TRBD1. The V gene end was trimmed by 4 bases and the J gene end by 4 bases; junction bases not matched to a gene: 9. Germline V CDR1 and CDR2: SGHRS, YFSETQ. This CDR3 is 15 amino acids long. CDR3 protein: CASSHLGQGKYEQYF. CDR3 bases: TGCGCCAGCAGCCATCTCGGACAGGGGAAATACGAGCAGTACTTC.

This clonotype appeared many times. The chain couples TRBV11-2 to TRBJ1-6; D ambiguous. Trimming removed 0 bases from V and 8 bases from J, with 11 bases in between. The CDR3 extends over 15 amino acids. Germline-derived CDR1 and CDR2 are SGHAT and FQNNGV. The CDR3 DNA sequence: TGTGCCAGCAGCTTAGAGGGTTTGTCTGATTCACCCCTCCACTTT. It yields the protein CASSLEGLSDSPLHF.

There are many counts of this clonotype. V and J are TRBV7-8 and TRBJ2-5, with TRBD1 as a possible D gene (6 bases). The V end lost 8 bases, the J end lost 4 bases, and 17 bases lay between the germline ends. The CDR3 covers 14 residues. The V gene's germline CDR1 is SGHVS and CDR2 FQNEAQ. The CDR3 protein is CASGTGRGRETQYF. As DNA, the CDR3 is TGTGCCAGCGGGACCGGCAGGGGCAGAGAGACCCAGTACTTC. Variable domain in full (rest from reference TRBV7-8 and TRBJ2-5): GAGVSQSPRYKVAKRGQDVALRCDPISGHVSLFWYQQALGQGPEFLTYFQNEAQLDKSGLPSDRFFAERPEGSVSTLKIQRTQQEDSAVYLCASGTGRGRETQYFGPGTRLLVL.

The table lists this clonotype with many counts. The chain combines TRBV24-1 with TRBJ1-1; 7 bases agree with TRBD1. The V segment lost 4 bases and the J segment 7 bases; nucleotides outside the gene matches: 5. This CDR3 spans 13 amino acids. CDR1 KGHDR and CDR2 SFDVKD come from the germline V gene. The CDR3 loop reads CATSDAGTDEAFF. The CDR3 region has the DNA TGTGCCACCAGTGACGCAGGGACAGATGAAGCTTTCTTT.